The rows below give T cell receptor beta chains drawn from one sample of a study of naive and memory T cell subsets. TCRdb analysed the 5' RACE reads with MiXCR anew, one entry per CDR3 protein. Counted here are around 30,000 distinct CDR3 sequences, 16% occurring once; the ten biggest clones make up around 2.7%. These receptors were obtained from a female donor in good health. CDR3s include the opening cysteine and the closing phenylalanine or tryptophan. The D gene is left open where the match is weak.

>TRBD2|TRBJ2-3|TRBV20-1
CSAQRGADTQYF
>.|TRBJ2-3|TRBV6-2/TRBV6-3
CASSYVPDTQYF
>.|TRBJ2-2|TRBV5-6
CASSPRPQNTGELFF
>TRBD1|TRBJ1-2|TRBV10-3
CAIGGQTNYGYTF
>.|TRBJ1-2|TRBV4-2
CASSQGPLGYGYTF
>TRBD2|TRBJ2-1|TRBV20-1
CSARGEASGAGEQFF
>.|TRBJ2-3|TRBV7-2
CASSLAPLNADTQYF
>.|TRBJ2-1|TRBV11-1
CASSLSPGSGNNEQFF
>TRBD2|TRBJ2-5|TRBV5-1
CASSLRRGSRETQYF
>.|TRBJ2-7|TRBV9
CASSVGEGHSYEQYF
>TRBD2|TRBJ2-3|TRBV7-8
CASSLDSGGAWTDTQYF
>TRBD1|TRBJ2-1|TRBV6-6
CASSEFLGGAYNEQFF
>.|TRBJ1-5|TRBV6-5
CASSLSGTHQPQHF
>.|TRBJ1-4|TRBV7-8
CASSLGRQNEKLFF
>.|TRBJ2-5|TRBV7-2
CASSLAGRGETQYF
>.|TRBJ1-6|TRBV7-8
CASSPQQGCNSPLHF
>.|TRBJ1-1|TRBV7-2
CASRLGTEAFF
>.|TRBJ1-5|TRBV27
CASSLGGLGNQPQHF
>TRBD2|TRBJ2-2|TRBV10-2
CASSESGTSSSTGELFF
>TRBD1|TRBJ1-5|TRBV20-1
CSASEGASNQPQHF
>TRBD1|TRBJ2-6|TRBV5-1
CASSLVGTGSLGANVLTF
>TRBD1|TRBJ2-7|TRBV20-1
CSARPRQGFYEQYF
>.|TRBJ2-1|TRBV29-1
CSVEIRYNEQFF
>.|TRBJ2-7|TRBV10-2
CASMEGTYEQYF
>.|TRBJ2-7|TRBV5-8
CASSLTFRGMYF
>.|TRBJ2-7|TRBV6-5
CASSYSSRSVQYF
>.|TRBJ1-1|TRBV7-9
CASSLRGDGEAFF
>.|TRBJ2-1|TRBV7-8
CASSGGSSGEQFF
>TRBD1|TRBJ2-1|TRBV12-3/TRBV12-4
CASTPGQGFNNEQFF
>.|TRBJ2-3|TRBV20-1
CSATRTGITRDTQYF
>.|TRBJ2-2|TRBV20-1
CSARVGFKTGELFF
>.|TRBJ1-2|TRBV18
CASSPLETEAGYTF
>.|TRBJ2-1|TRBV12-5
CASVERYINEQFF
>TRBD1|TRBJ1-6|TRBV5-1
CASSLVKGGNSPLHF
>.|TRBJ1-1|TRBV29-1
CSVADGNTEAFF
>.|TRBJ2-5|TRBV10-3
CAISVTVWETQYF
>TRBD1|TRBJ2-1|TRBV5-6
CASSFRDRAWYEQFF
>.|TRBJ2-7|TRBV29-1
CSVSEPHEQYF
>.|TRBJ2-3|TRBV6-5
CASSGGSGTDTQYF
>.|TRBJ2-7|TRBV6-5
CASTGDRREQYF
>.|TRBJ2-2|TRBV7-6
CASSSIASGELFF